Presented here are 27 T cell receptor beta chains from one specimen sequenced in a study of PD-L1 blockade in urothelial cancer. Using immunoSEQ multiplex PCR, the repertoire was profiled, and TCRdb retains in-frame clones only, with some absent. The sample includes about 48,000 clones, 70% to 90% of them seen just once. Time point described: peripheral blood 6 weeks after treatment start. The specimen was PBMCs, collected around atezolizumab (anti-PD-L1) treatment. These receptors all stem from a man aged 55 to 70 with urothelial cancer.

The chain is built from TRBV5-6 and TRBJ1-5, with D maybe TRBD1 (6 bases). The CDR3 is 16 amino acids. The germline V gene has CDR1 SGHDT and CDR2 YYEEEE. Trimming pared 0 bases from V and 7 bases from J, leaving 17 bases between. CDR3 region: CASSLANTGGGQPQHF. The CDR3 DNA is TGTGCCAGCAGCTTGGCCAATACGGGGGGCGGGCAGCCCCAGCATTTT.

The rearrangement uses TRBV11-3 and TRBJ2-7, with 7 bases identical to TRBD2. There are 13 residues in the CDR3. The V and J ends lost 5 bases and 3 bases, in that order; junction bases with no gene match: 4. Germline V gene sequence: CDR1 SGHNT, CDR2 YENEEA. The CDR3 sequence: CASSPGGNYEQYF. The CDR3, as DNA: TGTGCCAGCAGCCCCGGGGGGAACTACGAGCAGTACTTC.

CDR3 amino acids: CASSQDPRASSYEQYF. CDR3 DNA: TGCGCCAGCAGCCAAGATCCCAGGGCAAGCTCCTACGAGCAGTACTTC. The chain employs TRBV4-1 and TRBJ2-7, with TRBD1 as a possible D gene (5 bases). The CDR3 is 16 amino acids. From germline, CDR1 is MGHRA and CDR2 YSYEKL. V lost 0 bases to trimming and J lost 0 bases, with 12 bases between them.

This chain links TRBV19 with TRBJ1-2; D is unresolved. CDR1 is LNHDA and CDR2 is SQIVND in the germline V gene (reference sequence). The CDR3 runs to 14 residues. The V end was cut by 5 bases, the J end by 3 bases, with 13 bases between. CDR3: CASSPARHYYGYTF. DNA of the CDR3: TGTGCCAGTAGTCCCGCCAGACACTACTATGGCTACACCTTC.

V usage is TRBV7-9 and J usage is TRBJ1-5, with 8 bases identical to TRBD1. CDR3 length: 13 residues. V shed 5 bases, J shed 5 bases, and the junction held 2 bases outside the gene matches. Germline loops: CDR1 SEHNR, CDR2 FQNEAQ (reference sequence). Here the CDR3 DNA reads TGTGCCAGCAGCCCGACAGGGGATCAGCCCCAGCATTTT. Encoded protein: CASSPTGDQPQHF.

This clone was counted once. The chain links TRBV9 to TRBJ1-4; D ambiguous. The germline gives CDR1 SGDLS, CDR2 YYNGEE. The CDR3 loop spans 16 amino acids. Trimming took 0 bases from V and 2 from J, leaving 11 bases between them. CDR3 region: CASSVGAAGTNEKLFF. The CDR3 coding sequence is TGTGCCAGCAGCGTAGGTGCCGCCGGGACTAATGAAAAACTGTTTTTT.

The rearrangement joins TRBV27 to TRBJ1-2; 9 bases fit TRBD1. With V trimmed by 2 bases and J by 4 bases, 5 bases remained unmatched. This CDR3 has 15 amino acids. Germline loops: CDR1 MNHEY, CDR2 SMNVEV (reference sequence). The DNA of the CDR3 is TGTGCCAGCAGTTTACGCCCGGGACAGGGCTATGGCTACACCTTC. This gives the protein CASSLRPGQGYGYTF.

J is TRBJ2-1 and V is TRBV5-4; 8 nucleotides align to TRBD2. The CDR3 consists of 14 residues. V lost 0 bases and J lost 9; bases outside the gene matches: 5. Germline loops: CDR1 SGHNT, CDR2 YYREEE (reference sequence). CDR3 DNA sequence: TGTGCCAGCAGCTTGGACGGGGGGGCGGGTGAGCAGTTCTTC. Its protein product is CASSLDGGAGEQFF. Based on the CDR3 plus reference TRBV5-4 and TRBJ2-1, the full variable domain is ETGVTQSPTHLIKTRGQQVTLRCSSQSGHNTVSWYQQALGQGPQFIFQYYREEENGRGNFPPRFSGLQFPNYSSELNVNALELDDSALYLCASSLDGGAGEQFFGPGTRLTVL.

This chain uses TRBV14 with TRBJ2-1; D is uncertain. Germline V lookup: CDR1 SGHDN, CDR2 FVKESK. V was trimmed by 1 base and J by 3 bases, leaving 4 bases between them. This CDR3 region has 13 residues. In DNA form, the CDR3 reads TGTGCCAGCAGCCAAGTTCGCTACAATGAGCAGTTCTTC. Protein product: CASSQVRYNEQFF.

The rearrangement links TRBV20-1 to TRBJ2-4; D is unresolved. Trimming took off 5 bases at V and 8 bases at J, with 7 bases between the two ends. The germline V gene encodes CDR1 DFQATT and CDR2 SNEGSKA (reference sequence). There are 10 residues in the CDR3. As DNA, the CDR3 is TGCAGTGCTTTTGAGGACATTCAGTACTTC. Translated: CSAFEDIQYF.

The CDR3 region has the DNA TGTGCCACCAGCAGAGGGGACAGGGGATGGAATCAGCCCCAGCATTTT. Protein: CATSRGDRGWNQPQHF. This chain joins TRBV15 and TRBJ1-5; 10 nucleotides match TRBD1. V was clipped by 1 base and J by 4 bases; unmatched bases: 4. CDR3 length equals 16 residues. Germline V gives CDR1 LNHNV, CDR2 YYDKDF (reference sequence).

CDR3 in DNA: TGTGCCAGCAGCTTGTTTGTGGGGGCTGGAACTAACTATGGCTACACCTTC. This encodes CASSLFVGAGTNYGYTF. The chain combines TRBV5-8 with TRBJ1-2; possibly TRBD1 for D (6 bases). This CDR3 is built from 17 residues. Trimming took off 1 base at V and 0 bases at J, with 16 bases between the two ends. CDR1 and CDR2 from the germline V gene are SGHTS and YDEGEE.

CDR3 sequence (DNA): TGTGCTAGTGGTTTGGAGGAATTAGCGGGGTTGAAGACCCAGTACTTC. This sequence encodes CASGLEELAGLKTQYF. The chain has TRBV12-5 and TRBJ2-5; 8 bases are shared with TRBD2. V shed 1 base and J 6 bases; nucleotides not matched to a gene: 10. The CDR3 runs to 16 residues. Germline CDR1 and CDR2: LGHNT and FRNRAP.

The chain is built from TRBV7-3 and TRBJ2-7; D remains unclear. The CDR3 spans 13 residues. CDR1 and CDR2 (germline): SGHTA, FQGTGA. Between the trimmed V and J ends, which lost 3 bases and 2 bases, there was a span of 8 bases. The CDR3 is CASSLGNPYEQYF. CDR3 DNA sequence: TGTGCCAGCAGCTTGGGCAATCCCTACGAGCAGTACTTC.

V and J are TRBV27 and TRBJ2-1, with TRBD1 matching 9 bases. V trimming: 3 bases; J trimming: 8 bases; junction bases outside the gene matches: 14. In germline, CDR1 is MNHEY, CDR2 SMNVEV (reference sequence). This CDR3 is built from 17 residues. The CDR3: CASSFGPPGQGIYEQFF. CDR3 nucleotide sequence: TGTGCCAGCAGTTTTGGACCCCCCGGACAGGGGATCTATGAGCAGTTCTTC.

The chain links TRBV7-6 to TRBJ1-3, with D possibly matching TRBD1 (6 bases). The CDR3 is 18 residues long. Trimming stripped 5 bases from V and 0 bases from J, with 20 bases between. Germline values: CDR1 SGHVS, CDR2 FNYEAQ. The chain's CDR3 is CASSQGISGESSGNTIYF. As DNA, the CDR3 is TGTGCCAGCAGCCAAGGGATCTCAGGGGAAAGCTCTGGAAACACCATATATTTT.

The V call is TRBV7-3, the J call TRBJ2-2; maybe TRBD2 (6 bases). Germline-derived CDR1 and CDR2 are SGHTA and FQGTGA. Trimming pared 5 bases from V and 7 bases from J, leaving 14 bases between. CDR3 length equals 14 residues. CDR3 in DNA: TGTGCCAGCAGCCCCCCGGGGGTTGACGGGGAGCTGTTTTTT. Protein sequence: CASSPPGVDGELFF.

V usage is TRBV5-1 and J usage is TRBJ2-2; 7 positions agree with TRBD2. The CDR3 is 15 residues long. Germline V gene lookup returns CDR1 SGHRS and CDR2 YFSETQ. J was trimmed by 4 bases and V by 2 bases; bases with no gene match: 5. The CDR3 DNA reads as TGCGCCAGCAGCTTTGGCGGGGGAGTCACCGGGGAGCTGTTTTTT. The encoded protein is CASSFGGGVTGELFF.

The chain joins TRBV5-1 to TRBJ2-1; 11 bases align to TRBD2. The CDR3 runs 14 residues. Germline CDR1 reads SGHRS; CDR2 reads YFSETQ. V shed 3 bases, J shed 8 bases, and the junction held 4 bases outside the gene matches. CDR3 loop: CASSWTSGSDEQFF. CDR3 DNA: TGCGCCAGCAGCTGGACTAGCGGGTCCGATGAGCAGTTCTTC.

The chain couples TRBV12-5 to TRBJ1-2; TRBD1 matches 7 bases. The CDR3 loop spans 14 amino acids. CDR1 and CDR2 (germline): LGHNT, FRNRAP. J was trimmed by 7 bases and V by 7 bases; bases with no gene match: 12. CDR3 protein: CASVASGGPFGYTF. CDR3 sequence (DNA): TGTGCTAGTGTTGCATCAGGGGGACCCTTTGGCTACACCTTC.

J is TRBJ1-3 and V is TRBV6-6; the match to TRBD1 covers 9 bases. The CDR3 loop spans 16 amino acids. J gave up 1 base and V 4 bases, and 5 bases lay outside the gene matches. Germline V gene data show CDR1 as MNHNY and CDR2 as SVGAGI (reference sequence). The CDR3 sequence: CASSSRQGGSGNTIYF. DNA for the CDR3: TGTGCCAGCAGTTCCCGACAGGGGGGGTCTGGAAACACCATATATTTT.

The chain employs TRBV7-2 and TRBJ2-7; tentative D call: TRBD2 (5 bases). The length of the CDR3 is 15 residues. In germline, CDR1 is SGHTA, CDR2 FQGNSA. Trimming cost V 5 bases and J 2 bases, with 16 bases left between them. CDR3 loop: CASSGIGLHTYEQYF. CDR3 DNA: TGTGCCAGCAGCGGCATCGGACTCCACACCTACGAGCAGTACTTC.

The chain links TRBV19 to TRBJ1-6, with D possibly being TRBD1 (6 bases). CDR3 length equals 14 residues. Germline CDR1 LNHDA, CDR2 SQIVND (reference sequence). Trimming removed 7 bases from V and 10 bases from J, with 17 bases in between. CDR3 nucleotide sequence: TGTGCCAGTACCCCCGCGGGGGGCAGGTCACCCCTCCACTTT. Its protein product is CASTPAGGRSPLHF.

The V gene is TRBV2, the J gene TRBJ1-5; 8 bases match TRBD1. CDR1 is SNHLY and CDR2 is FYNNEI in the germline V gene. CDR3 size: 14 residues. The V gene end was trimmed by 7 bases and the J gene end by 9 bases; junction bases not matched to a gene: 11. The CDR3 loop is CASKAGGRPAPQHF. The CDR3 DNA is TGTGCCAGCAAGGCAGGGGGCCGGCCAGCGCCCCAGCATTTT. The variable domain in full, with the rest retrieved from reference TRBV2 and TRBJ1-5, is EPEVTQTPSHQVTQMGQEVILRCVPISNHLYFYWYRQILGQKVEFLVSFYNNEISEKSEIFDDQFSVERPDGSNFTLKIRSTKLEDSAMYFCASKAGGRPAPQHFGDGTRLSIL.

This chain connects TRBV7-9 to TRBJ2-1, with TRBD2 matching over 12 bases. V shed 2 bases and J 3 bases; nucleotides not matched to a gene: 5. CDR3 length: 17 residues. CDR1 is SEHNR and CDR2 is FQNEAQ in the germline V gene (reference sequence). For the CDR3, the DNA is TGTGCCAGCAGCTTATTAGGGACTAGCGGGTACTACAATGAGCAGTTCTTC. This encodes CASSLLGTSGYYNEQFF.

The rearrangement links TRBV27 to TRBJ2-5, with TRBD2 as a possible D gene (6 bases). Germline V gives CDR1 MNHEY, CDR2 SMNVEV (reference sequence). Deletions cut 5 bases from V and 1 base from J, with 11 bases between. The CDR3 length is 14 residues. The CDR3 protein is CASSKRGTQETQYF. The CDR3 region has the DNA TGTGCCAGCAGTAAACGGGGGACCCAAGAGACCCAGTACTTC.

Details on this clone: A junction boundary mismatches the germline segment, possibly from a read error. The chain employs TRBV7-7 and TRBJ2-5; 8 positions match TRBD2. The CDR3 has 14 amino acids. Germline CDR1 and CDR2: SSHAT and FNYEAQ (reference sequence). The CDR3 loop is CASSLAGPQETQYF. In nucleotides, the CDR3 is TGTGCTAGCAGCTTAGCGGGGCCCCAGGAGACCCAGTACTTC.